This T cell receptor (beta chain) was captured by sequencing in a study of blood T cells in healthy people across ages. The CDR3 totals 15 residues. CDR1 is SGHTA and CDR2 is FQGNSA in the germline V gene. Deletions cut 5 bases from V and 1 base from J, with 12 bases between. This clonotype has just a few counts. Sample-barcoded 5' priming and a J-beta primer mix drove a second PCR of about 6 to 11 cycles. The authors tagged each cDNA molecule using a template-switch adaptor with 12 random nucleotides. Via MiXCR, TCRdb re-called the 5' RACE reads, giving one row per CDR3 protein. The sample lists approximately 1,700,000 distinct CDR3 sequences; approximately 40% were seen once.

Sequenced sample: blood. V is TRBV7-2 and J is TRBJ2-1; a weak D match, TRBD1 (6 bases). The receptor was derived from a human donor in good health. CDR3 DNA sequence: TGTGCCAGCAGCCCACTACAGGGTTCCTACAATGAGCAGTTCTTC. Encoded protein: CASSPLQGSYNEQFF.